A selection of T cell receptor beta chains follows, all from one sample in a study of T cells in Graves' hyperthyroidism and ophthalmopathy. TCRdb reprocessed the multiplex PCR reads with MiXCR, giving one entry per CDR3 protein. Among a few hundred thousand distinct CDR3 sequences listed, roughly 15% were seen once. What was sequenced was blood. The receptor set was obtained from a woman aged 40 to 49 with Graves' ophthalmopathy. The CDR3 runs from the conserved cysteine through the conserved F or W. D genes are given only for firm matches. Clone size is given for some rows only: seen once, a few or many times, or a class if the clone is expanded.

.,TRBJ2-1,TRBV11-1,many,CASSFSGASYNEQFF,TGTGCCAGCAGCTTTTCAGGGGCATCCTACAATGAGCAGTTCTTC
TRBD2,TRBJ2-3,TRBV3-1,few,CASSRSGTLTDTQYF,TGTGCCAGCAGCCGAAGCGGGACCCTCACAGATACGCAGTATTTT
.,TRBJ1-6,TRBV2,many,CASREQQTNSPLHF,TGTGCCAGCAGAGAACAGCAAACTAATTCACCCCTCCACTTT
TRBD1,TRBJ1-1,TRBV28,many,CASSLQDRVLMNTEAFF,TGTGCCAGCAGTTTACAAGACAGGGTATTAATGAACACTGAAGCTTTCTTT
.,TRBJ2-5,TRBV29-1,many,CSVLGQLSETQYF,TGCAGCGTTTTAGGACAGCTAAGCGAGACCCAGTACTTC
.,TRBJ1-1,TRBV30,many,CAWERGMDTEAFF,TGTGCCTGGGAAAGGGGTATGGACACTGAAGCTTTCTTT
TRBD1,TRBJ2-1,TRBV6-2/TRBV6-3,.,CASSPGTGENEQFF,TGTGCCAGCAGCCCAGGGACAGGGGAGAATGAGCAGTTCTTC
.,TRBJ2-7,TRBV7-8,many,CASSLHQGGEQYF,TGTGCCAGCAGCTTACATCAGGGTGGCGAGCAGTACTTC
.,TRBJ1-5,TRBV6-2/TRBV6-3,many,CASSYLPGSGLYNQPQHF,TGTGCCAGCAGTTACTTACCGGGATCCGGACTCTACAATCAGCCCCAGCATTTT
.,TRBJ2-3,TRBV27,few,CASSLGETSTDTQYF,TGTGCCAGCTCCCTGGGCGAGACTAGCACAGATACGCAGTATTTT
.,TRBJ1-2,TRBV2,few,CASLSNRAASNYGYTF,TGTGCCAGCCTATCAAACCGGGCAGCTTCTAACTATGGCTACACCTTC
.,TRBJ1-2,TRBV19,.,CASSIIGVPGYTF,TGTGCCAGTAGTATAATCGGAGTGCCTGGCTACACCTTC
.,TRBJ1-2,TRBV3-1,many,CASSQEPGSQANYGYTF,TGTGCCAGCAGCCAAGAGCCGGGATCCCAGGCTAACTATGGCTACACCTTC
TRBD1,TRBJ2-2,TRBV2,few,CATPSEDRVGGELFF,TGTGCCACCCCCTCGGAGGACAGGGTCGGCGGGGAGCTGTTTTTT
.,TRBJ1-4,TRBV28,many,CASSLGGVQATNEKLFF,TGTGCCAGCAGTTTAGGTGGGGTGCAGGCTACTAATGAAAAACTGTTTTTT
.,TRBJ2-2,TRBV19,few,CASSMMDGEGTGELFF,TGTGCCAGTAGCATGATGGATGGTGAAGGGACCGGGGAGCTGTTTTTT
.,TRBJ2-4,TRBV28,few,CASIPSRGRNIQYF,TGTGCCAGCATCCCGTCGCGTGGGAGGAACATTCAGTACTTC
TRBD2,TRBJ2-3,TRBV20-1,few,CSPTSGSTDTQYF,TGCAGCCCGACTAGCGGGAGTACAGATACGCAGTATTTT
.,TRBJ2-1,TRBV9,many,CASNQGGSEQFF,TGTGCCAGCAACCAGGGGGGGAGTGAGCAGTTCTTC
.,TRBJ1-2,TRBV11-2,many,CASSFEGSGYTF,TGTGCCAGCAGCTTTGAGGGTAGTGGCTACACCTTC
TRBD1,TRBJ1-5,TRBV7-8,.,CASSHRDRDQPQHF,TGTGCCAGCAGCCACCGGGACAGAGATCAGCCCCAGCATTTT
.,TRBJ2-7,TRBV7-9,many,CASSLPDTRMYEQYF,TGTGCCAGCAGCTTACCGGACACTAGAATGTACGAGCAGTACTTC
.,TRBJ2-1,TRBV12-3/TRBV12-4,.,CASSKTENNEQFF,TGTGCCAGCAGCAAGACAGAAAACAATGAGCAGTTCTTC
.,TRBJ1-2,TRBV10-2,.,CASSEYRSYGYTF,TGCGCCAGCAGTGAATACAGGAGCTATGGCTACACCTTC
TRBD2,TRBJ2-1,TRBV11-2,many,CASSFNVPGGNEQFF,TGTGCCAGCAGCTTCAACGTCCCGGGGGGCAATGAGCAGTTCTTC
.,TRBJ1-1,TRBV18,few,CASSPPGQLNTEAFF,TGTGCCAGCTCACCACCGGGGCAACTGAACACTGAAGCTTTCTTT
TRBD2,TRBJ2-1,TRBV5-1,.,CASSPGLAGGATYNEQFF,TGCGCCAGCAGCCCGGGACTAGCGGGAGGGGCGACCTACAATGAGCAGTTCTTC
TRBD2,TRBJ2-1,TRBV7-3,few,CASSPLGSGGTYNEQFF,TGTGCCAGCAGCCCCTTGGGCAGCGGGGGGACCTACAATGAGCAGTTCTTC
.,TRBJ1-5,TRBV18,many,CASSTNGAQPQHF,TGTGCCAGCTCAACCAACGGGGCTCAGCCCCAGCATTTT
.,TRBJ1-4,TRBV6-4,few,CASSSPAEFWEKLFF,TGTGCCAGCAGTTCCCCAGCAGAGTTTTGGGAAAAACTGTTTTTT
.,TRBJ2-7,TRBV7-9,few,CASSLEGGEGTTNEQYF,TGTGCCAGCAGCTTAGAGGGGGGCGAGGGGACAACAAACGAGCAGTACTTC
TRBD1,TRBJ2-7,TRBV5-1,many,CASSLVGQGNDEQYF,TGCGCCAGCAGCTTGGTGGGACAGGGAAATGACGAGCAGTACTTC
TRBD1,TRBJ2-7,TRBV12-3/TRBV12-4,many,CASSHPDRVYEQYF,TGTGCCAGCAGTCACCCCGACAGGGTCTACGAGCAGTACTTC
TRBD2,TRBJ2-3,TRBV11-2,.,CASSSGGGTQYF,TGTGCCAGCAGCTCGGGGGGGGGTACGCAGTATTTT
.,TRBJ2-2,TRBV6-1,few,CASSEWVRATGELFF,TGTGCCAGCAGTGAATGGGTCAGGGCTACCGGGGAGCTGTTTTTT
.,TRBJ2-5,TRBV19,.,CASAPFMGQETQYF,TGTGCCAGCGCACCCTTTATGGGCCAAGAGACCCAGTACTTC
.,TRBJ2-7,TRBV5-6,many,CASSAPAAPNYEQYF,TGTGCCAGCAGCGCCCCGGCGGCTCCCAACTACGAGCAGTACTTC
.,TRBJ2-1,TRBV15,few,CATSSGRVANEQFF,TGTGCCACCAGCAGCGGCAGGGTCGCCAATGAGCAGTTCTTC
TRBD1,TRBJ2-1,TRBV20-1,.,CSLPGTGSYNEQFF,TGCAGCCTCCCCGGGACAGGGTCCTACAATGAGCAGTTCTTC
.,TRBJ1-6,TRBV5-1,many,CASSETPDNSPLHF,TGCGCCAGCAGCGAGACCCCCGATAATTCACCCCTCCACTTT
.,TRBJ2-3,TRBV24-1,many,CATSDSQGLLTDTQYF,TGTGCCACCAGTGATTCTCAGGGCCTACTCACAGATACGCAGTATTTT
.,TRBJ2-2,TRBV6-5,few,CASSYSRQNTGELFF,TGTGCCAGCAGTTACTCTAGGCAGAACACCGGGGAGCTGTTTTTT
.,TRBJ2-4,TRBV20-1,.,CSASDNIQYF,TGCAGTGCTAGTGACAACATTCAGTACTTC
.,TRBJ2-1,TRBV20-1,few,CSANYNEQFF,TGCAGTGCTAACTACAATGAGCAGTTCTTC
.,TRBJ2-2,TRBV5-1,.,CASSRRAWEELFF,TGCGCCAGCAGCCGCCGGGCATGGGAGGAACTGTTTTTT
.,TRBJ2-4,TRBV19,few,CASSIGATSSLAKNIQYF,TGTGCCAGTAGCATTGGAGCGACAAGTAGTCTAGCCAAAAACATTCAGTACTTC
.,TRBJ2-5,TRBV19,.,CASSTGQIQETQYF,TGTGCCAGTAGTACCGGACAGATCCAAGAGACCCAGTACTTC
.,TRBJ1-1,TRBV5-6,many,CASSFFLNTEAFF,TGTGCCAGCAGCTTCTTCTTGAACACTGAAGCTTTCTTT
.,TRBJ1-6,TRBV6-2/TRBV6-3,many,CASSPDRSSYNSPLHF,TGTGCCAGCAGCCCCGACAGAAGCTCCTATAATTCACCCCTCCACTTT
TRBD2,TRBJ2-2,TRBV27,.,CASSHKRGHTGELFF,TGTGCCAGCAGTCACAAGCGGGGCCACACCGGGGAGCTGTTTTTT
TRBD1,TRBJ2-3,TRBV3-1,.,CASSPGTDPDTQYF,TGTGCCAGCAGCCCCGGGACAGATCCAGATACGCAGTATTTT